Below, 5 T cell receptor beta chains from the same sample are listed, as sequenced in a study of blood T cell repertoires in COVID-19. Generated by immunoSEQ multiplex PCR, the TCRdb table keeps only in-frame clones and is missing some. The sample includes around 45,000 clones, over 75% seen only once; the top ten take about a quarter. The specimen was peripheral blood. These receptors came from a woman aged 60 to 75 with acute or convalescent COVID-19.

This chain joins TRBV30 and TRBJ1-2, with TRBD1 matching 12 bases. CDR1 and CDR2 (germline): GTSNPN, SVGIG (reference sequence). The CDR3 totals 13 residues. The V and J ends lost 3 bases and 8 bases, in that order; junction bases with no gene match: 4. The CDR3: CAWRGDRGQGYTF. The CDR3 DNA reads TGTGCCTGGAGGGGGGACAGGGGGCAGGGCTACACCTTC. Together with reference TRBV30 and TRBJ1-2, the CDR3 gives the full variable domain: SQTIHQWPATLVQPVGSPLSLECTVEGTSNPNLYWYRQAAGRGLQLLFYSVGIGQISSEVPQNLSASRPQDRQFILSSKKLLLSDSGFYLCAWRGDRGQGYTFGSGTRLTVV.

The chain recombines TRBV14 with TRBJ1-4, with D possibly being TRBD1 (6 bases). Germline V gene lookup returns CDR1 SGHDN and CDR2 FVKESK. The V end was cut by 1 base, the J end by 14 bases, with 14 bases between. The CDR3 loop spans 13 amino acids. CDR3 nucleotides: TGTGCCAGCAGCCAAGGGGGGGGCTTACCCCTGTTTTTT. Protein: CASSQGGGLPLFF.

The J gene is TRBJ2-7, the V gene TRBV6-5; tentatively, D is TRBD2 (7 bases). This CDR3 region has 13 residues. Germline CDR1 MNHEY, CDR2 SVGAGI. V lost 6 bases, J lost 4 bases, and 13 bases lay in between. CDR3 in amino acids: CASREGGEYEQYF. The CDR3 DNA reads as TGTGCCAGCAGAGAGGGGGGGGAATACGAGCAGTACTTC.

The CDR3 DNA sequence: TGTGCCAGCAGCTTTCGAGGTAATCTCCTGGGCTACACCTTC. This sequence encodes CASSFRGNLLGYTF. The chain couples TRBV5-8 to TRBJ1-2; no clear D. There are 14 residues in the CDR3. V was pared by 2 bases and J by 8 bases, with 16 bases between. In germline, CDR1 is SGHTS, CDR2 YDEGEE.

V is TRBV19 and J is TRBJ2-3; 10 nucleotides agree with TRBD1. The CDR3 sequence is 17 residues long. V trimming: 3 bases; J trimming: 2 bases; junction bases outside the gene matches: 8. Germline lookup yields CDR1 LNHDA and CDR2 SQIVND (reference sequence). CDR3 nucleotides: TGTGCCAGTAGTATTTCCGGGACAGGGGCGATCACAGATACGCAGTATTTT. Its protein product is CASSISGTGAITDTQYF.